Sequencing of this TCR beta chain was carried out in a study of a mutant IDH1 vaccine in newly diagnosed glioma. To note about this clone: Other DNA sequences in this sample translate to the same CDR3.

Sequenced by immunoSEQ multiplex PCR; TCRdb stores in-frame clones only, minus some. This sample yields tens of thousands of clones, of which approximately 80% are seen a single time; 15% to 20% belongs to the top ten. Specified time point: baseline, week 1 (first vaccination visit). Treatment reported: pre-vaccination baseline after standard-of-care therapy. The donor cohort comprised cases of new WHO grade 3 or 4 IDH1-mutant, ATRX-lost astrocytoma. This TCR derives from a man under 40 with glioma. Sequenced here: PBMCs, sampled from a glioma patient treated with radiotherapy, temozolomide or both.

Here the CDR3 reads CASSWGQGGEKLFF. The DNA for the CDR3 is TGTGCCAGCAGCTGGGGACAGGGTGGAGAAAAACTGTTTTTT. The J gene is TRBJ1-4, the V gene TRBV6-6, with 9 bases aligning to TRBD1. With 6 bases clipped from V and 8 bases from J, the junction kept 7 bases outside the gene matches. This CDR3 spans 14 amino acids. Germline V lookup: CDR1 MNHNY, CDR2 SVGAGI (reference sequence).